This is a list of T cell receptor beta chains from one sample in a study of cytomegalovirus exposure and HLA in healthy donors. Produced via immunoSEQ multiplex PCR; TCRdb's table is partial and in-frame only. The sample records approximately 150,000 clones, around nine tenths being singletons. Sequenced sample: PBMCs. Source of these receptors: a man between 18 and 29 years old in good health and CMV-seropositive. Both conserved end residues are part of each CDR3. The D gene is left open where the match is weak. Only some rows state a clone size, as once, few, many or a class for expanded clones.

size	D	V	J	CDR3	DNA
.	.	TRBV7-2	TRBJ1-4	CASSLRSGLKGEKLFF	TGTGCCAGCAGCCTCCGGTCGGGACTTAAAGGCGAAAAACTGTTTTTT
.	TRBD1	TRBV27	TRBJ2-7	CASSSKPGQVYEQYF	TGTGCCAGCAGTTCCAAACCGGGACAGGTATACGAGCAGTACTTC
.	.	TRBV4-3	TRBJ2-5	CASSQLFQETQYF	TGCGCCAGCAGCCAACTCTTCCAAGAGACCCAGTACTTC
.	TRBD2	TRBV5-6	TRBJ2-3	CASSPGLVRTDTQYF	TGTGCCAGCAGCCCTGGACTAGTCCGCACAGATACGCAGTATTTT
few	.	TRBV9	TRBJ2-6	CASSAQSTARSGANVLTF	TGTGCCAGCAGCGCCCAATCGACAGCGCGCTCTGGGGCCAACGTCCTGACTTTC
.	TRBD2	TRBV5-1	TRBJ2-1	CASSFSGGGYNEQFF	TGCGCCAGCAGCTTTAGCGGGGGCGGGTACAATGAGCAGTTCTTC
.	.	TRBV4-3	TRBJ2-3	CASSQDRSPHTDTQYF	TGCGCCAGCAGCCAAGATAGGAGCCCACACACAGATACGCAGTATTTT
.	.	TRBV6-5	TRBJ1-1	CASRSGWVDEAFF	TGTGCCAGCCGCTCCGGGTGGGTGGATGAAGCTTTCTTT
.	.	TRBV7-9	TRBJ2-1	CASTPAGSTYNEQFF	TGTGCCAGCACCCCAGCGGGTTCAACCTACAATGAGCAGTTCTTC
.	TRBD2	TRBV19	TRBJ2-7	CASSRGAGPIGEQYF	TGTGCCAGTAGTCGAGGAGCGGGACCGATTGGGGAGCAGTACTTC
few	.	TRBV27	TRBJ1-6	CASSGGGGFSPLHF	TGTGCCAGCAGTGGTGGGGGAGGGTTTTCACCCCTCCACTTT
once	.	TRBV9	TRBJ2-3	CASSVGRVSDTQYF	TGTGCCAGCAGCGTTGGCAGGGTTTCAGATACGCAGTATTTT
.	TRBD2	TRBV9	TRBJ2-7	CASSVGTSGYEQYF	TGTGCCAGCAGTGTCGGGACTAGCGGTTACGAGCAGTACTTC
.	TRBD1	TRBV7-3	TRBJ1-1	CASSLQGGTEAFF	TGTGCCAGCAGCTTACAGGGGGGCACTGAAGCTTTCTTT
.	TRBD2	TRBV2	TRBJ2-7	CAILKAGGPGGGYEQYF	TGTGCCATCCTAAAAGCGGGAGGGCCGGGAGGTGGGTACGAGCAGTACTTC
once	.	TRBV25-1	TRBJ2-6	CASSGGRFSGANVLTF	TGTGCCAGCAGCGGTGGCAGGTTCTCTGGGGCCAACGTCCTGACTTTC
.	.	TRBV29-1	TRBJ1-2	CSAIWAGRIGYTF	TGCAGCGCTATTTGGGCGGGGAGAATTGGCTACACCTTC
.	.	TRBV14	TRBJ1-1	CASSPQVDTEAFF	TGTGCCAGCAGCCCCCAGGTTGACACTGAAGCTTTCTTT
.	.	TRBV7-9	TRBJ2-2	CASSFVETNTGELFF	TGTGCCAGCAGCTTTGTTGAGACGAACACCGGGGAGCTGTTTTTT
once	TRBD1	TRBV9	TRBJ2-7	CAFQGAGEQYF	TGTGCCTTCCAGGGGGCGGGCGAGCAGTACTTC
.	TRBD1	TRBV5-1	TRBJ2-3	CASSTGTGVTDTQYF	TGCGCCAGCAGCACCGGGACAGGGGTCACAGATACGCAGTATTTT
.	TRBD2	TRBV2	TRBJ2-7	CASSELVAGADEQYF	TGTGCCAGCAGTGAGTTGGTAGCGGGAGCGGACGAGCAGTACTTC
few	.	TRBV6-5	TRBJ1-2	CASSYGQEYYGYTF	TGTGCCAGCAGTTACGGGCAAGAATACTATGGCTACACCTTC
.	.	TRBV4-1	TRBJ2-1	CASSQEDSYNEQFF	TGCGCCAGCAGCCAAGAGGACAGTTACAATGAGCAGTTCTTC
.	TRBD2	TRBV6-5	TRBJ2-1	CASSYGGDNEQFF	TGTGCCAGCAGTTACGGGGGGGACAATGAGCAGTTCTTC
.	.	TRBV4-3	TRBJ1-5	CASSQDRGPQPQHF	TGCGCCAGCAGCCAAGATCGCGGTCCTCAGCCCCAGCATTTT
.	.	TRBV6-1	TRBJ1-1	CASSALGQGNTEAFF	TGTGCCAGCAGTGCCTTAGGGCAGGGGAACACTGAAGCTTTCTTT
once	.	TRBV7-9	TRBJ2-1	CASSPRSPLSYNEQFF	TGTGCCAGCAGCCCGAGATCCCCGTTAAGCTACAATGAGCAGTTCTTC
.	TRBD2	TRBV5-1	TRBJ2-1	CASSPLAGGPVEQFF	TGCGCCAGCAGCCCTCTTGCGGGAGGGCCGGTTGAGCAGTTCTTC
.	.	TRBV7-2	TRBJ2-2	CASSLDSTRPASTGELFF	TGTGCCAGCAGCTTAGATTCGACCAGGCCTGCTTCCACCGGGGAGCTGTTTTTT
.	TRBD1	TRBV7-2	TRBJ1-2	CASSLLQGAYGYTF	TGTGCCAGCAGCTTACTCCAGGGGGCTTATGGCTACACCTTC
.	TRBD2	TRBV9	TRBJ2-1	CASSVGSGIYNNEQFF	TGTGCCAGCAGCGTAGGTAGCGGGATCTACAACAATGAGCAGTTCTTC
.	.	TRBV5-1	TRBJ1-4	CASSLWDSATNEKLFF	TGCGCCAGCAGCTTGTGGGACTCTGCAACTAATGAAAAACTGTTTTTT